The 25 T cell receptor beta chains listed next were all sequenced from one sample in a study of control samples from healthy donors and cancer patients. Method: immunoSEQ multiplex PCR; TCRdb's copy keeps in-frame clones and lacks some. The data contain tens of thousands of clones, around 88% of them seen just once; the ten biggest clones take up 20% to 25%. The sample consisted of PBMCs. The receptors stem from a woman aged 60-70 years with lung cancer.

The V gene is TRBV7-9, the J gene TRBJ2-7; the match to TRBD2 covers 8 bases. The CDR3 loop spans 15 amino acids. V shed 4 bases and J 4 bases; nucleotides not matched to a gene: 9. Per germline, CDR1 SEHNR and CDR2 FQNEAQ (reference sequence). In DNA, the CDR3 is TGTGCCAGCAGCTCAAGCGGGGGAGAGGGGTACGAGCAGTACTTC. This codes for CASSSSGGEGYEQYF.

V gene TRBV6-5 combines with J gene TRBJ1-1; D perhaps matches TRBD1 (5 bases). Germline CDR1 and CDR2: MNHEY and SVGAGI. The CDR3 runs to 14 residues. The V end lost 0 bases, the J end lost 6 bases, and 11 bases lay between the germline ends. The CDR3 spells CASSYSFGAPEAFF. CDR3 coding DNA: TGTGCCAGCAGTTACTCGTTCGGGGCGCCTGAAGCTTTCTTT.

A remark on this clone: Distinct nucleotide sequences in the sample also encode this CDR3. V gene TRBV27 combines with J gene TRBJ1-2; perhaps TRBD1 as D (5 bases). This CDR3 region has 12 residues. Trimming removed 7 bases at V and 5 bases at J, with 11 bases between. CDR1 and CDR2 from the germline V gene are MNHEY and SMNVEV (reference sequence). The CDR3 nucleotides read TGTGCCAGCACAGGCGGGGGGTATGGCTACACCTTC. This gives the protein CASTGGGYGYTF.

This chain uses TRBV12-3 or TRBV12-4 with TRBJ2-2; D might be TRBD2 (5 bases). This CDR3 is 12 amino acids long. V was trimmed by 5 bases and J by 8 bases, leaving 9 bases between them. The CDR3 protein is CASSVLAGELFF. CDR3 in DNA: TGTGCCAGCAGTGTCCTAGCAGGGGAGCTGTTTTTT.

Only a few counts were recorded for this clone. This sample also contains other DNA sequences that code for the same CDR3. The V and J genes are TRBV4-3 and TRBJ2-7; D is tentatively TRBD1 or TRBD2 (5 bases each). Germline V CDR1 and CDR2: LGHNA, YSLEER. Trimming cost V 0 bases and J 6 bases, with 9 bases left between them. This CDR3 region has 13 residues. The CDR3 sequence is CASSQDSGREQYF. For the CDR3, the DNA is TGCGCCAGCAGCCAAGATTCGGGGCGCGAGCAGTACTTC.

The chain has TRBV2 and TRBJ1-2, with 9 bases matching TRBD1. V dropped 6 bases and J dropped 6; count of bases not matched to a gene: 14. This CDR3 comprises 16 residues. Germline V lookup: CDR1 SNHLY, CDR2 FYNNEI. The CDR3 spells CASRTRTGAPLNGYTF. The CDR3 DNA reads TGTGCCAGCAGAACAAGGACAGGGGCTCCCCTCAATGGCTACACCTTC. The full variable domain, its missing parts supplied by reference TRBV2 and TRBJ1-2, is EPEVTQTPSHQVTQMGQEVILRCVPISNHLYFYWYRQILGQKVEFLVSFYNNEISEKSEIFDDQFSVERPDGSNFTLKIRSTKLEDSAMYFCASRTRTGAPLNGYTFGSGTRLTVV.

The chain employs TRBV7-9 and TRBJ1-6; the D gene is possibly TRBD1 (5 bases). From germline, CDR1 is SEHNR and CDR2 FQNEAQ (reference sequence). V was trimmed by 7 bases and J by 7 bases, leaving 14 bases between them. CDR3 size: 14 residues. Written as DNA, the CDR3 is TGTGCCAGCAACACAGGTTTCGGAAATTCACCCCTCCACTTT. Protein product: CASNTGFGNSPLHF.

This clone is classed as medium-sized (0.01 to 0.1%). The chain joins TRBV7-3 to TRBJ2-1; D is uncertain. Between the trimmed V and J ends, which lost 1 base and 0 bases, there was a span of 16 bases. CDR1 and CDR2 from the germline V gene are SGHTA and FQGTGA. This CDR3 is 18 amino acids long. CDR3 residues: CASSLRALALSSYNEQFF. The CDR3 DNA sequence: TGTGCCAGCAGCTTAAGGGCCCTCGCTTTGAGCTCCTACAATGAGCAGTTCTTC. Drawing the rest from reference TRBV7-3 and TRBJ2-1, the complete variable domain is GAGVSQTPSNKVTEKGKYVELRCDPISGHTALYWYRQSLGQGPEFLIYFQGTGAADDSGLPNDRFFAVRPEGSVSTLKIQRTERGDSAVYLCASSLRALALSSYNEQFFGPGTRLTVL.

The chain has TRBV3-1 (or the pseudogene TRBV3-2) and TRBJ1-1, with no clear D. The CDR3 extends over 12 amino acids. Germline V gene lookup returns CDR1 LGHDT and CDR2 YNNKEL (reference sequence). The ends were cut back, 6 bases at V and 0 bases at J, with 5 bases in the middle. The CDR3: CASSTMNTEAFF. CDR3 sequence (DNA): TGTGCCAGCAGTACCATGAACACTGAAGCTTTCTTT.

The V call is TRBV7-2, the J call TRBJ1-3, with 8 bases aligning to TRBD1. The germline V gene encodes CDR1 SGHTA and CDR2 FQGNSA. After removal of 5 bases from V and 5 bases from J, the junction contained 5 bases not matched to a gene. This CDR3 region has 14 residues. CDR3 amino acids: CASSPRTGRNTIYF. The CDR3 DNA follows: TGTGCCAGCAGCCCCCGGACAGGGCGAAACACCATATATTTT.

This chain links TRBV20-1 with TRBJ1-2; tentatively, D is TRBD1 (5 bases). Trimming left V 3 bases short and J 8 bases short, with 16 bases between. In germline, CDR1 is DFQATT, CDR2 SNEGSKA (reference sequence). The CDR3 totals 13 residues. CDR3 loop: CSASMWQGGGYTF. CDR3 coding DNA: TGCAGTGCTAGTATGTGGCAGGGTGGCGGCTACACCTTC.

This chain connects TRBV11-2 to TRBJ2-5; D remains unclear. This CDR3 region has 13 residues. Trimming took off 1 base at V and 9 bases at J, with 12 bases between the two ends. Per germline, CDR1 SGHAT and CDR2 FQNNGV. CDR3 loop: CASSLGGSEAQYF. CDR3 DNA sequence: TGTGCCAGCAGCTTAGGAGGATCCGAGGCCCAGTACTTC.

V and J are TRBV19 and TRBJ1-3; 7 nucleotides match TRBD1. This CDR3 has 14 residues. Germline V gives CDR1 LNHDA, CDR2 SQIVND (reference sequence). The trim removed 6 bases at V and 2 bases at J, leaving 4 bases unmatched. CDR3 nucleotide sequence: TGTGCCAGTAGCGTACAGGGGACTGGAAACACCATATATTTT. It is translated as CASSVQGTGNTIYF.

The chain is built from TRBV12-3 or TRBV12-4 and TRBJ1-4; TRBD1 might be the D (5 bases). V was shortened by 4 bases and J by 12 bases, with 12 bases between the two germline ends. This CDR3 contains 12 residues. The CDR3 DNA follows: TGTGCCAGCAGTTCAAACAGGATTCAACTGTTTTTT. Translating it yields CASSSNRIQLFF.

The chain recombines TRBV5-4 with TRBJ1-6; D may be TRBD1 (5 bases). The CDR3 is 15 amino acids. V was cut by 5 bases and J by 10 bases, with 19 bases left in between. Germline V gene sequence: CDR1 SGHNT, CDR2 YYREEE (reference sequence). CDR3 bases: TGTGCCAGCAGGAGAAATGGGGCCCGGGAATCACCCCTCCACTTT. It specifies CASRRNGARESPLHF.

This chain links TRBV7-6 with TRBJ1-1; D is unresolved. The CDR3 totals 14 residues. The V end was cut by 0 bases, the J end by 1 base, with 6 bases between. CDR1 SGHVS and CDR2 FNYEAQ come from the germline V gene. The CDR3 spells CASSLAHTNTEAFF. The CDR3 nucleotides are TGTGCCAGCAGCTTAGCGCACACGAACACTGAAGCTTTCTTT.

The chain has TRBV3-1 (or the pseudogene TRBV3-2) and TRBJ2-1; 7 bases map to TRBD2. Per the germline V gene, CDR1 is LGHDT and CDR2 is YNNKEL (reference sequence). The CDR3 covers 12 residues. V shed 6 bases, J shed 9 bases, and the junction held 5 bases outside the gene matches. CDR3 in amino acids: CASRRSGTEQFF. CDR3 DNA sequence: TGTGCCAGCAGACGAAGCGGGACTGAGCAGTTCTTC.

CDR3 sequence: CASSSGPASEQYF. CDR3 sequence (DNA): TGTGCCAGCAGCTCCGGCCCTGCCTCCGAGCAGTACTTC. V usage is TRBV7-3 and J usage is TRBJ2-7, with unresolved D. Germline V gene lookup returns CDR1 SGHTA and CDR2 FQGTGA. The CDR3 runs to 13 residues. Trimming removed 4 bases at V and 6 bases at J, with 13 bases between.

The CDR3 sequence is CAWEPGAADTQYF. DNA for the CDR3: TGTGCCTGGGAGCCGGGGGCAGCAGATACGCAGTATTTT. The rearrangement uses TRBV30 and TRBJ2-3; D possibly uses TRBD1 or TRBD2 (6 bases each). Trimming removed 5 bases at V and 4 bases at J, with 13 bases between. Germline-derived CDR1 and CDR2 are GTSNPN and SVGIG (reference sequence). This CDR3 contains 13 residues. The variable domain in full, completed from reference TRBV30 and TRBJ2-3, reads SQTIHQWPATLVQPVGSPLSLECTVEGTSNPNLYWYRQAAGRGLQLLFYSVGIGQISSEVPQNLSASRPQDRQFILSSKKLLLSDSGFYLCAWEPGAADTQYFGPGTRLTVL.

The V call is TRBV30, the J call TRBJ1-2; no definite D call. The V gene's germline CDR1 is GTSNPN and CDR2 SVGIG (reference sequence). The CDR3 has 12 residues. V was trimmed by 3 bases and J by 7 bases, leaving 12 bases between them. CDR3 in amino acids: CAWSDPAAGYTF. Written as DNA, the CDR3 is TGTGCCTGGAGCGACCCGGCAGCTGGCTACACCTTC.

V is TRBV24-1 and J is TRBJ2-6; no firm D call. Deletions cut 2 bases from V and 0 bases from J, with 7 bases between. Germline CDR1 and CDR2: KGHDR and SFDVKD. This CDR3 is built from 16 residues. The CDR3 nucleotides are TGTGCCACCAGTGATTCCAGGACCTCTGGGGCCAACGTCCTGACTTTC. It codes for CATSDSRTSGANVLTF.

The chain uses TRBV4-1 and TRBJ1-5, with no clear D. V was clipped by 3 bases and J by 1 base, with 10 bases between them. Germline CDR1 and CDR2: MGHRA and YSYEKL. CDR3 length: 15 amino acids. CDR3 region: CASSQDAGSNQPQHF. DNA for the CDR3: TGCGCCAGCAGCCAGGACGCAGGCAGCAATCAGCCCCAGCATTTT.

The chain couples TRBV18 to TRBJ1-5, with 10 bases identical to TRBD1. The CDR3 contains 15 residues. V dropped 5 bases and J dropped 6; count of bases not matched to a gene: 7. Germline values: CDR1 KGHSH, CDR2 LQKENI. In DNA, the CDR3 is TGTGCCAGCTCATACGAGACAGGGGGCTCTCAGCCCCAGCATTTT. Its translation: CASSYETGGSQPQHF.

This clone was found a few times. The chain is built from TRBV18 and TRBJ1-5; a possible D gene is TRBD1 (6 bases). CDR3 length equals 14 residues. V was shortened by 2 bases and J by 7 bases, with 12 bases between the two germline ends. Germline CDR1 is KGHSH and CDR2 is LQKENI. In nucleotides, the CDR3 is TGTGCCAGCTCACCAACACAGGGCAGCCAGCCCCAGCATTTT. Translating it yields CASSPTQGSQPQHF.

The J gene is TRBJ2-5, the V gene TRBV7-2; 7 bases map to TRBD2. V trimming: 3 bases; J trimming: 5 bases; junction bases outside the gene matches: 12. The CDR3 contains 16 residues. CDR1 is SGHTA and CDR2 is FQGNSA in the germline V gene. The CDR3 DNA reads TGTGCCAGCAGCTTTAACGGGGGGTCTCCCCGGGAGACCCAGTACTTC. It is translated as CASSFNGGSPRETQYF.